This T cell receptor (beta chain) is from a study of breast tumors, draining lymph nodes, adjacent tissues. Study conclusions and caveats: Compared with basal-like, luminal-like tumors shared significantly more repertoire with nontumor tissue. Data only fit, rather than demonstrated, lymph node origin of most tumor T cells.

The lymph nodes were axillary draining lymph nodes from breast cancer patients. TCRdb re-called the multiplex PCR reads with MiXCR, one entry per CDR3 protein. The data show over 70,000 distinct CDR3 sequences, approximately 30% seen once. Trimming took 5 bases from V and 9 from J; bases not matched to a gene: 8. CDR1 and CDR2 (germline): SGHTA, FQGNSA. The length of the CDR3 is 15 residues. In its sample, this clonotype was seen many times. Its target is unknown. The sequencing input was axillary lymph node tissue. The clonotype comes from a female donor with breast cancer. Some clones in this sample may be carry-over from other donors' samples. The gene calls are TRBV7-2 and TRBJ1-6; 9 bases fit TRBD1. In nucleotides, the CDR3 is TGTGCCAGCAGCCCGCCGGGACAGGGTCGTTCACCCCTCCACTTT. Protein: CASSPPGQGRSPLHF.